This T cell receptor (beta chain) was retrieved from a study of shared clonotypes between healthy human individuals. Per the authors' pipeline: ImmunoSEQ sequences covered only the junction and lacked quality scores; filtering therefore differed. This table comes from immunoSEQ multiplex PCR, and its TCRdb copy is limited to in-frame clones, with some not included. V and J calls and clone size are copied from that table; D and trimming were computed from the DNA. The sample records about 1.5 million clones, approximately 98% being singletons. The sequence was collected from a man aged 25 to 45 in good health. The sequenced material came from naive CD4+ T cells sorted from blood. As to subset: CD45RA+ positively selected.

CDR3: CAISESRFDGYTF. Written as DNA, the CDR3 is TGTGCCATCAGTGAGTCGCGGTTTGACGGCTACACCTTC. The V call is TRBV10-3, the J call TRBJ1-2; no firm D call. There are 13 residues in the CDR3. Trimming removed 0 bases from V and 8 bases from J, with 10 bases in between. Per the germline V gene, CDR1 is ENHRY and CDR2 is SYGVKD.